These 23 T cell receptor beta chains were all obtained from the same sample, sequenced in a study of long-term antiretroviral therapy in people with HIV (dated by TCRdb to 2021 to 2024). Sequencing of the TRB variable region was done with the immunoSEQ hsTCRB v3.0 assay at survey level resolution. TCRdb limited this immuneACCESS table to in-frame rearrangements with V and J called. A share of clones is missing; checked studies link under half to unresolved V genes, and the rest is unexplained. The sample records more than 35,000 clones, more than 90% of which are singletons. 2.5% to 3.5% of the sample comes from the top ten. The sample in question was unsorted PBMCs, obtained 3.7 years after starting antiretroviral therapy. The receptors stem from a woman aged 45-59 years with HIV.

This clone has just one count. The CDR3 nucleotides read TGTGCCAGTAGTGTATTCGCGGGGGCCGCTGAAGCTTTCTTT. This gives the protein CASSVFAGAAEAFF. V is TRBV19 and J is TRBJ1-1; perhaps TRBD1 as D (6 bases). V dropped 5 bases and J dropped 6 bases, with 16 bases sitting between them. Germline V gene lookup returns CDR1 LNHDA and CDR2 SQIVND (reference sequence). The CDR3 is 14 residues long. Full variable domain (remainder filled in from reference TRBV19 and TRBJ1-1): DGGITQSPKYLFRKEGQNVTLSCEQNLNHDAMYWYRQDPGQGLRLIYYSQIVNDFQKGDIAEGYSVSREKKESFPLTVTSAQKNPTAFYLCASSVFAGAAEAFFGQGTRLTVV.

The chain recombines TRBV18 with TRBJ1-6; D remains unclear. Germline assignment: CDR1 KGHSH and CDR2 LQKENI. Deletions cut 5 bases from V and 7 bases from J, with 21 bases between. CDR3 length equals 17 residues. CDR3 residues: CASSSLPKAAENSPLHF. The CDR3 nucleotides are TGTGCCAGCTCATCCTTACCGAAGGCCGCGGAGAATTCACCCCTCCACTTT.

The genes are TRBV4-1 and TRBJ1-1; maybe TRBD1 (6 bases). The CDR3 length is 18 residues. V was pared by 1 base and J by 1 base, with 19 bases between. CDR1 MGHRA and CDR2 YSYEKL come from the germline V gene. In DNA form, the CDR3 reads TGCGCCAGCAGCCAAGGGGGGGCTTACAGGGAACAGAACACTGAAGCTTTCTTT. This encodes CASSQGGAYREQNTEAFF.

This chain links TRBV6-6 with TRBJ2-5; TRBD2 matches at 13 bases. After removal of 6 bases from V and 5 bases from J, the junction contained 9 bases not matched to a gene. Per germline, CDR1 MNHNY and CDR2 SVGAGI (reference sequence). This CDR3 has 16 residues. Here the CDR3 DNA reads TGTGCCAGCAGCTCCCTACTAGCGGGGGGGCGGGAGACCCAGTACTTC. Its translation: CASSSLLAGGRETQYF.

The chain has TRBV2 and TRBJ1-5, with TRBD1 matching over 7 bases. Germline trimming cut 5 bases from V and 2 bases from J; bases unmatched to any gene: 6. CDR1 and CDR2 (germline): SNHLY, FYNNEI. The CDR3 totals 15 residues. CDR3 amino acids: CASSFRGDGNQPQHF. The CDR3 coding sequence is TGTGCCAGCAGTTTCAGGGGGGATGGCAATCAGCCCCAGCATTTT. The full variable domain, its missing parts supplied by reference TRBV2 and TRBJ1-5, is EPEVTQTPSHQVTQMGQEVILRCVPISNHLYFYWYRQILGQKVEFLVSFYNNEISEKSEIFDDQFSVERPDGSNFTLKIRSTKLEDSAMYFCASSFRGDGNQPQHFGDGTRLSIL.

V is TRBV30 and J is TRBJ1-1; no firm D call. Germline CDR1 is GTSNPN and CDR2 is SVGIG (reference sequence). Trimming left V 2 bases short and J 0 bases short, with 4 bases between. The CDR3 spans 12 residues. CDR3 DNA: TGTGCCTGGAGTCAAATGAACACTGAAGCTTTCTTT. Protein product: CAWSQMNTEAFF.

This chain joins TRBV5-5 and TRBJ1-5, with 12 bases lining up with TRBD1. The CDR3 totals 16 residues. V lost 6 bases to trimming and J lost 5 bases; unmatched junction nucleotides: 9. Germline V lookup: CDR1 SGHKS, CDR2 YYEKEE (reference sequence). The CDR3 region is CASTDRDRGPDQPQHF. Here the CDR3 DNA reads TGTGCCAGCACCGACCGGGACAGGGGGCCTGATCAGCCCCAGCATTTT.

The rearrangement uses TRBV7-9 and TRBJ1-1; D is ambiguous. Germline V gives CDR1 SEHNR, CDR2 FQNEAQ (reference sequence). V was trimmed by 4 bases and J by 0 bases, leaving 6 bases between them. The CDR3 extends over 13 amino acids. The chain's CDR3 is CASSSVMNTEAFF. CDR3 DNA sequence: TGTGCCAGCAGCTCTGTAATGAACACTGAAGCTTTCTTT.

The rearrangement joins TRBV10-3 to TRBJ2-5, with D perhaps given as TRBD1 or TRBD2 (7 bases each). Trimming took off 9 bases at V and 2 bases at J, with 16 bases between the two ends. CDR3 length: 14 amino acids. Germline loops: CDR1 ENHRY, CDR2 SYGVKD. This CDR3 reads CAMGGDSTQETQYF. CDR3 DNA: TGTGCCATGGGGGGGGACAGTACACAAGAGACCCAGTACTTC.

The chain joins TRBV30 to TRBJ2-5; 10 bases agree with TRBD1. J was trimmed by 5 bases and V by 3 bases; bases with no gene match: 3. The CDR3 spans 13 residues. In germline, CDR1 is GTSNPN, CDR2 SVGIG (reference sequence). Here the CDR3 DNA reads TGTGCCTGGAGGCGACAGGGGGCCGAGACCCAGTACTTC. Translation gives CAWRRQGAETQYF.

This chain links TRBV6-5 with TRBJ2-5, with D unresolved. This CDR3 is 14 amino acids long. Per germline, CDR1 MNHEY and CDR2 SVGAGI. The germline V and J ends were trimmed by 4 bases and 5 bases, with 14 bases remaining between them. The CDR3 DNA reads TGTGCCAGCAGTTCCTCGGGCTACTACGAGACCCAGTACTTC. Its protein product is CASSSSGYYETQYF.

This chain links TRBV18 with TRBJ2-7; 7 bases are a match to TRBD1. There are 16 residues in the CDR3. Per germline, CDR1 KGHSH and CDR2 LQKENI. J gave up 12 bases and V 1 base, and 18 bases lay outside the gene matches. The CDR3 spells CASSPLRGQPRLPMYF. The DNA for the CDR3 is TGTGCCAGCTCACCACTTCGGGGACAGCCCCGACTTCCCATGTACTTC.

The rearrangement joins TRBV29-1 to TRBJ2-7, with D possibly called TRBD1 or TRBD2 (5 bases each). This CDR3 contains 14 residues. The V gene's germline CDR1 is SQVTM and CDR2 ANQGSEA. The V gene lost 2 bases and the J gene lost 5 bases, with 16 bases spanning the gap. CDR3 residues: CSVERRWGLHEQYF. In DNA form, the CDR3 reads TGCAGCGTTGAAAGGCGGTGGGGGTTACACGAGCAGTACTTC.

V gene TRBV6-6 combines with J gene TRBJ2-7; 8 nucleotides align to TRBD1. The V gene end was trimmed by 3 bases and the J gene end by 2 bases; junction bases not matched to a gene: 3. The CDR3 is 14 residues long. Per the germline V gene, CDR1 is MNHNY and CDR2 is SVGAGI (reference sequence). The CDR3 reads CASSYRQGTYEQYF. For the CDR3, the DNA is TGTGCCAGCAGTTATCGACAGGGGACCTACGAGCAGTACTTC.

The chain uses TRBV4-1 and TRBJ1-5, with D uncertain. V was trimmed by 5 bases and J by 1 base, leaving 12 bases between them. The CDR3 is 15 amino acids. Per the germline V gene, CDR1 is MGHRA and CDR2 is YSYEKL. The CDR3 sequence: CASSGGLDSNQPQHF. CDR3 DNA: TGCGCCAGCAGCGGAGGACTGGACAGCAATCAGCCCCAGCATTTT.

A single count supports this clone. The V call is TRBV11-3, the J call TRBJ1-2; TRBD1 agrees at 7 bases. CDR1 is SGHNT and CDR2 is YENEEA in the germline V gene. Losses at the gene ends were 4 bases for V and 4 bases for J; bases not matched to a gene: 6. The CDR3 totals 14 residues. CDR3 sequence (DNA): TGTGCCAGCAGCTCCAGGGACAGTCTCTATGGCTACACCTTC. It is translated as CASSSRDSLYGYTF.

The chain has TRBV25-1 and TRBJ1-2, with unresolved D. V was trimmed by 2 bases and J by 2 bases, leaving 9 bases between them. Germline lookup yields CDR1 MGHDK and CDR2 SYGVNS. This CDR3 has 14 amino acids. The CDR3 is CASSERTGNYGYTF. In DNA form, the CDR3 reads TGTGCCAGCAGTGAACGGACGGGGAACTATGGCTACACCTTC.

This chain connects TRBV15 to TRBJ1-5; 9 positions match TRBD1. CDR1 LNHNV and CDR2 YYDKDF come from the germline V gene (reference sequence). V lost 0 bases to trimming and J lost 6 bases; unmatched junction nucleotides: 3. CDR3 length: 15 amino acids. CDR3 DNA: TGTGCCACCAGCAGAGATGACAGGGGGGCTCAGCCCCAGCATTTT. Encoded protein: CATSRDDRGAQPQHF.

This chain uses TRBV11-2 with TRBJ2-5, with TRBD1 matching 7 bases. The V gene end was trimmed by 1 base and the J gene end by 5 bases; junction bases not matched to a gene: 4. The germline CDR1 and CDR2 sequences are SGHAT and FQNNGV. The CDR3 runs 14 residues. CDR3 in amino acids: CASSLVQGQETQYF. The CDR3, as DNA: TGTGCCAGCAGCTTAGTACAGGGGCAGGAGACCCAGTACTTC.

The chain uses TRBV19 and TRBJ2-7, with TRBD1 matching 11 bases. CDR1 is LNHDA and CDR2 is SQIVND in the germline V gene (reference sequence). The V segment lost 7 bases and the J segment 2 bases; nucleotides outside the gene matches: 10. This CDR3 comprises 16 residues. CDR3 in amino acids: CASNDGTGGVPYEQYF. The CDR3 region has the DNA TGTGCCAGTAATGACGGGACAGGGGGAGTCCCCTACGAGCAGTACTTC.

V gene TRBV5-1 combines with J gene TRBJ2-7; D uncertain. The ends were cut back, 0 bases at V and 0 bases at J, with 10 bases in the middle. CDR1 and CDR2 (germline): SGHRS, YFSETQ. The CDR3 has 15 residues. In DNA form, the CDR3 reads TGCGCCAGCAGCTTGGCGGGCAGAAGCTCCTACGAGCAGTACTTC. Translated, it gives CASSLAGRSSYEQYF.

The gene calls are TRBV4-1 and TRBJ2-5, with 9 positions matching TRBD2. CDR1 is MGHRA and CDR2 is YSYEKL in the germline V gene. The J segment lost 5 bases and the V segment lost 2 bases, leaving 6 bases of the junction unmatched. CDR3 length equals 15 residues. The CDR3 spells CASSQPGLASETQYF. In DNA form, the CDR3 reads TGCGCCAGCAGCCAACCGGGACTAGCCAGCGAGACCCAGTACTTC.

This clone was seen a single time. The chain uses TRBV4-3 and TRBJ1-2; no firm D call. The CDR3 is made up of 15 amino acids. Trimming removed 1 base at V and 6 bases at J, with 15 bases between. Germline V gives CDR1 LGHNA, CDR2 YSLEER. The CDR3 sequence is CASSQGVAGKDGYTF. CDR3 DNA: TGCGCCAGCAGCCAAGGCGTAGCGGGGAAGGATGGCTACACCTTC.